Described below is a single TCR beta chain sequence and its context. Its antigen remains undetermined. It has no much larger one-base neighbor in the sample; base qualities were not kept. This entry comes from a study of T cell responses to AZD1222 COVID-19 vaccine (dated by TCRdb to 2020 to 2023). About the study as a whole: A total of 233 trial participants underwent TCR sequencing, of whom some 210 received two doses of AZD1222 and roughly 25 received two doses of the MenACWY control vaccine. Trial participants were enrolled by age into subgroups of 18-55, 56-69 and 70-plus years, and 148, 28 and 57 TCR-sequenced participants, respectively, were included in these subgroups. Results and caveats for the whole study, not just this receptor: The vaccine-associated CD4 TCRs covered the entire spike protein, and the dominant responses fell in regions 160-218 and 743-854. In the small 56-69-year group, the increase in depth fell short of significance, most likely because of low power. A significant rise in spike-specific TCR breadth and depth was observed after two AZD1222 doses relative to day 0 and relative to MenACWY recipients. Only five to seven AZD1222 recipients were SARS-CoV-2 seropositive at baseline, limiting conclusions about previously exposed vaccinees. Because no day 14 peak-response samples were available, repertoires were characterized only after the peak T cell response. Nearly half of unique spike-specific TCRs reportedly recognized epitopes outside regions mutated in the B.1.351 and B.1.1.7 variants. Participants were mostly white British, with more females than males. The authors suggested clonal diversity may have been underestimated.

In the germline V gene (reference sequence), CDR1 corresponds to LGHDT and CDR2 to YNNKEL. V sheds 0 bases and J sheds 2 bases, leaving 7 bases between their ends. CDR3 length: 14 amino acids, cysteine to phenylalanine. The sequence is cut down to CDR3 DNA, 42 bases in frame from base 1. The CDR3 regions of human TCRbeta chains were subjected to immunosequencing. The authors' pipeline ran thus. Repertoire TCRs were matched against a reference library of SARS-CoV-2-specific TCRs generated with the MIRA antigen-specificity platform. Breadth meant the fraction of unique TCRs that were SARS-CoV-2-associated, whereas depth meant the fraction of total T cells that were SARS-CoV-2-associated. Using the MIRA data, every spike-specific TCR was mapped to the spike region that the TCR reacted to and assigned to either a CD4 or a CD8 class. Log10-transformed breadth and depth values were compared by one-way ANOVA with Sidak's multiple comparisons tests. TCRdb took over this immuneACCESS table, retaining in-frame rearrangements with V and J assigned. Such tables are incomplete; in checked studies, under half of the missing clones stem from an unresolved V gene, and the remainder is unexplained. V and J calls and clone size follow that table, whereas D and trimming were derived from the DNA. The sample yields under 95,000 clones; around 88% were counted once. The ten most abundant clones make up around a tenth of the sample.

What this sample's time point label stands for: about 28 days (+/-7) after the second vaccine dose. AZD1222 recipients whose second dose came at about 4 weeks and those whose second dose came at about 12 weeks were combined into one group, since spike-specific TCR depth and breadth did not differ between the two schedules. Vaccinee samples were obtained from the UK trials COV001 and COV002, which included a single-blind randomized controlled phase 2/3 trial of AZD1222 (ChAdOx1 nCoV-19) in healthy adults. For TCRbeta chain sequencing, PBMC samples were collected from trial participants at day 0 and at day 28 after the second dose.

This TCR was recovered from an adult who received the AZD1222 COVID-19 vaccine. This specimen consisted of peripheral blood, obtained 28 days after the second AZD1222 dose. The chain joins TRBV3-1 (or the pseudogene TRBV3-2) to TRBJ1-1; no D segment can be confidently identified. The CDR3 reads as follows: CASSQDRLNTEAFF. The nucleotide sequence reads TGTGCCAGCAGCCAAGACAGGCTTAACACTGAAGCTTTCTTT.